This entry lists 3 T cell receptor beta chains sequenced from one sample in a study of cytomegalovirus exposure and HLA in healthy donors. The repertoire was sequenced with immunoSEQ multiplex PCR; TCRdb's copy has only in-frame clones and lacks some. The sample consists of some 86,000 clones, more than 85% of them appearing once. Sequencing input: PBMCs. The receptor source for this set is a woman aged 25 to 39 in good health and CMV-seronegative.

This clone was found once. V gene TRBV2 combines with J gene TRBJ1-4; D unclear. This CDR3 has 16 residues. Germline-derived CDR1 and CDR2 are SNHLY and FYNNEI. Trimming left V 1 base short and J 0 bases short, with 9 bases between. CDR3 nucleotides: TGTGCCAGCAGTGAAGAGGGAGTCCCAACTAATGAAAAACTGTTTTTT. Its translation: CASSEEGVPTNEKLFF.

The chain joins TRBV23-1 to TRBJ1-3, with 7 positions matching TRBD1. TRBV23-1 is an ORF; its function is uncertain. With V trimmed by 4 bases and J by 5 bases, 8 bases remained unmatched. The CDR3 spans 15 residues. CDR3 sequence: CASSRGTAYRNTIYF. The CDR3 DNA reads TGCGCCAGCAGTCGGGGGACAGCGTACCGAAACACCATATATTTT.

This chain links TRBV28 with TRBJ2-3; 16 nucleotides line up with TRBD2. This CDR3 comprises 17 residues. Germline loops: CDR1 MDHEN, CDR2 SYDVKM. The J segment lost 0 bases and the V segment lost 6 bases, leaving 3 bases of the junction unmatched. The chain's CDR3 is CASRGLAGGRSTDTQYF. The CDR3 DNA follows: TGTGCCAGCAGGGGACTAGCGGGGGGGCGTAGCACAGATACGCAGTATTTT.